A selection of T cell receptor beta chains follows, all from one sample in a study of blood T cell repertoires in COVID-19. This table comes from immunoSEQ multiplex PCR, and its TCRdb copy is limited to in-frame clones, with some not included. The sample records 470,000 or so clones, 80% to 90% being singletons. Input material: peripheral blood. The receptor source for this set is a human donor in a cohort sampled during active COVID-19. Each CDR3 is given with its conserved first and last residue. A D gene is named only where the DNA matches it firmly. Expanded clones get a size class; other rows say once, few or many, or leave the size out.

TRBV9,TRBD2,TRBJ2-2,NA,CASSGRTSGSNSGELFF,TGTGCCAGCAGCGGAAGGACTAGCGGGAGCAATAGCGGGGAGCTGTTTTTT
TRBV19,NA,TRBJ2-7,once,CASSISGGRGYEQYF,TGTGCCAGTAGTATTTCCGGGGGGCGCGGATACGAGCAGTACTTC
TRBV15,TRBD1,TRBJ1-5,NA,CATSRDRGSNQPQHF,TGTGCCACCAGCCGCGACAGGGGTAGCAATCAGCCCCAGCATTTT
TRBV7-7,NA,TRBJ1-5,NA,CASSLAEGAQPQHF,TGTGCTAGCAGCTTAGCGGAAGGGGCTCAGCCCCAGCATTTT
TRBV7-2,TRBD1,TRBJ2-5,NA,CASSLRDRGRVETQYF,TGTGCCAGCAGCTTGCGGGACAGGGGGCGCGTAGAGACCCAGTACTTC
TRBV18,TRBD1,TRBJ2-5,NA,CASSPPGQGAMKETQYF,TGTGCCAGCTCACCTCCGGGACAGGGGGCTATGAAAGAGACCCAGTACTTC
TRBV28,TRBD2,TRBJ2-1,NA,CASSSLAGERYLEQFF,TGTGCCAGCAGTTCGCTAGCGGGAGAAAGATATTTAGAGCAGTTCTTC
TRBV6-2/TRBV6-3,NA,TRBJ2-7,NA,CASSFGGPYEQYF,TGTGCCAGCAGTTTCGGAGGGCCCTACGAGCAGTACTTC
TRBV7-9,TRBD2,TRBJ2-1,NA,CASSPTRLAGAHNEQFF,TGTGCCAGCAGCCCTACCCGACTAGCGGGAGCCCACAATGAGCAGTTCTTC
TRBV20-1,NA,TRBJ2-3,NA,CSASGQTQDTQYF,TGCAGTGCTAGTGGACAGACACAAGATACGCAGTATTTT
TRBV27,TRBD2,TRBJ2-3,NA,CATQLAGGTDTQYF,TGTGCCACCCAATTAGCGGGAGGCACAGATACGCAGTATTTT
TRBV29-1,TRBD2,TRBJ2-5,NA,CSVEEGTPGLAGYF,TGCAGCGTTGAAGAAGGGACTCCGGGACTAGCGGGATACTTC
TRBV29-1,TRBD1,TRBJ2-1,NA,CSVAMGQGVEQFF,TGCAGCGTTGCCATGGGACAGGGAGTTGAGCAGTTCTTC
TRBV7-2,NA,TRBJ2-7,NA,CASSLVSDTYEQYF,TGTGCCAGCAGCTTAGTCAGTGATACCTACGAGCAGTACTTC
TRBV11-2,NA,TRBJ2-5,NA,CASSLWPGTQETQYF,TGTGCCAGCAGCTTATGGCCCGGGACTCAAGAGACCCAGTACTTC
TRBV29-1,NA,TRBJ2-3,NA,CSVDSRGWDTQYF,TGCAGCGTTGATAGCCGGGGTTGGGATACGCAGTATTTT
TRBV18,TRBD2,TRBJ2-3,NA,CASGVTSAADTQYF,TGTGCCAGTGGGGTGACTAGCGCTGCAGATACGCAGTATTTT
TRBV7-9,TRBD2,TRBJ2-1,NA,CASIPRGREGFNEQFF,TGTGCCAGCATCCCAAGAGGTCGGGAGGGTTTCAATGAGCAGTTCTTC
TRBV7-9,NA,TRBJ2-4,NA,CASSSYITGSLRNIQYF,TGTGCCAGCAGCTCGTATATAACAGGGTCCCTAAGAAACATTCAGTACTTC
TRBV6-5,TRBD1,TRBJ1-5,NA,CASSYAGTGDNQPQHF,TGTGCCAGCAGTTACGCCGGGACAGGGGACAATCAGCCCCAGCATTTT
TRBV7-8,NA,TRBJ1-1,NA,CASSLELGYGAFF,TGTGCCAGCAGCTTAGAGCTAGGCTACGGAGCTTTCTTT
TRBV2,TRBD2,TRBJ2-1,NA,CASSLVRDRGGLAGARCEQFF,TGTGCCAGCAGTTTGGTTCGGGACAGGGGTGGACTAGCGGGGGCTCGGTGTGAGCAGTTCTTC
TRBV13,TRBD1,TRBJ1-6,NA,CASSVRPGQGAHSPLHF,TGTGCCAGCAGCGTACGGCCGGGACAGGGGGCTCATTCACCCCTCCACTTT
TRBV19,NA,TRBJ1-6,NA,CASSKGSLGNSPLHF,TGTGCCAGTAGTAAGGGGTCTTTGGGTAATTCACCCCTCCACTTT
TRBV7-2,TRBD2,TRBJ2-3,NA,CASSLGLAGVGSQYF,TGTGCCAGCAGCTTAGGGCTAGCGGGAGTTGGTTCGCAGTATTTT
TRBV29-1,TRBD1,TRBJ2-7,NA,CSVLPRDRGDEQYF,TGCAGCGTCCTTCCCCGGGACAGAGGCGACGAGCAGTACTTC
TRBV5-6,TRBD2,TRBJ2-1,NA,CASSGSGNYYNEQFF,TGTGCCAGCAGCGGGAGCGGGAATTACTACAATGAGCAGTTCTTC
TRBV5-1,NA,TRBJ2-6,NA,CASSLAGVGANVLTF,TGCGCCAGCAGCTTGGCAGGGGTAGGGGCCAACGTCCTGACTTTC
TRBV5-1,NA,TRBJ2-6,NA,CASSPREQGSSGANVLTF,TGCGCCAGCAGCCCGAGAGAACAGGGCAGCTCTGGGGCCAACGTCCTGACTTTC
TRBV2,TRBD1,TRBJ1-6,NA,CASNRGQGNSPLHF,TGTGCCAGCAATAGGGGACAGGGGAATTCACCCCTCCACTTT
TRBV5-1,NA,TRBJ1-3,NA,CASSFASSGNTIYF,TGCGCCAGCAGCTTCGCGAGCTCTGGAAACACCATATATTTT
TRBV19,TRBD1,TRBJ1-1,once,CASSSWGQGPNTEAFF,TGTGCCAGTAGCTCCTGGGGACAGGGTCCGAACACTGAAGCTTTCTTT
TRBV28,NA,TRBJ2-5,NA,CASSSPPATRKETQYF,TGTGCCAGCAGTTCCCCCCCGGCAACCAGGAAAGAGACCCAGTACTTC
TRBV7-2,TRBD2,TRBJ2-7,many,CASSLEGLAGAYEQYF,TGTGCCAGCAGCTTGGAGGGACTAGCGGGAGCCTACGAGCAGTACTTC
TRBV5-1,TRBD1,TRBJ2-7,once,CASSSNLGQDYEQYF,TGCGCCAGCAGCTCGAACCTAGGACAGGATTACGAGCAGTACTTC
TRBV7-3,TRBD1,TRBJ2-3,NA,CASSPGQGGTSTDTQYF,TGTGCCAGCAGCCCCGGACAGGGGGGCACTAGCACAGATACGCAGTATTTT
TRBV28,NA,TRBJ2-3,NA,CASSFDYKKQYF,TGTGCCAGCAGTTTCGACTATAAGAAGCAGTATTTT
TRBV7-3,NA,TRBJ1-2,NA,CASSLKGQGGGYTF,TGTGCCAGCAGCTTAAAGGGCCAGGGCGGAGGCTACACCTTC
TRBV7-9,TRBD2,TRBJ2-5,NA,CASSLLAVQETQYF,TGTGCCAGCAGCTTACTAGCGGTCCAAGAGACCCAGTACTTC
TRBV27,TRBD1,TRBJ1-4,NA,CASSFRDRDEKLFF,TGTGCCAGCAGTTTTCGGGACAGGGACGAAAAACTGTTTTTT